This TCR beta chain emerged from a study of OX40 agonist ivuxolimab in advanced cancers. On the study more broadly: The study reported partial responses in three patients: one hepatocellular carcinoma, two cutaneous melanoma.

Data came from immunoSEQ multiplex PCR; TCRdb stores just in-frame clones and leaves some out. The sample includes roughly 61,000 clones, 70% to 90% of them seen just once. Germline V gives CDR1 MGHDK, CDR2 SYGVNS. This CDR3 has 13 amino acids. The V and J ends lost 7 bases and 5 bases respectively, with 13 bases between them. This sequence was found in an adult with an advanced solid tumor such as melanoma, head and neck, liver or kidney cancer. This sequence joins TRBV25-1 and TRBJ2-3; D gene uncertain. Sequences were derived from CD4+ or CD8+ T cells sorted from blood, sampled in a trial of the OX40 agonist ivuxolimab. CDR3 residues: CASNLVVGDTQYF. CDR3 DNA: TGTGCCAGCAACTTAGTAGTAGGAGATACGCAGTATTTT. The full variable domain, with the rest looked up from reference TRBV25-1 and TRBJ2-3, is EADIYQTPRYLVIGTGKKITLECSQTMGHDKMYWYQQDPGMELHLIHYSYGVNSTEKGDLSSESTVSRIRTEHFPLTLESARPSHTSQYLCASNLVVGDTQYFGPGTRLTVL.